This TCR beta chain originates from a study of a mutant IDH1 vaccine in newly diagnosed glioma. This clone was counted only a few times. What it binds is not known. TCRdb keeps only in-frame clones here, not all; method: immunoSEQ multiplex PCR. The data hold about 67,000 clones, with roughly four fifths observed a single time. Germline CDR1 is MNHEY and CDR2 is SMNVEV (reference sequence). This CDR3 has 15 residues. The ends lost 8 bases at V and 0 bases at J; junction bases unmatched: 7. Time point described: week 47, end of study. Doses of 300 ug of mutant IDH1 20-mer peptide were given with topical imiquimod.

The sequencing used PBMCs, collected from a glioma patient whose treatment included an IDH1 peptide vaccine. V usage is TRBV27 and J usage is TRBJ1-5; 7 bases are a match to TRBD1. The sequence was obtained from a man aged 25-40 years with glioma. CDR3 DNA sequence: TGTGCCAGCCGACAGGGATTGTATAGCAATCAGCCCCAGCATTTT. The encoded protein is CASRQGLYSNQPQHF.